Below are 9 T cell receptor beta chains sequenced from a single sample in a study of T cell changes during pregnancy in multiple sclerosis. Libraries were prepared by immunoSEQ multiplex PCR; TCRdb keeps only in-frame clonotypes and omits some of them. The sample shows 40,000 or so clones, 90% of them seen only once. This specimen consisted of CD4+ T cells from peripheral blood mononuclear cells, obtained in the third trimester of pregnancy. These receptor sequences come from a female donor with multiple sclerosis, enrolled in a pregnancy study.

This rearrangement joins TRBV18 to TRBJ2-2; perhaps TRBD1 as D (5 bases). Trimming removed 2 bases from V and 1 base from J, with 11 bases in between. The CDR3 has 16 amino acids. Germline-derived CDR1 and CDR2 are KGHSH and LQKENI. The CDR3 protein is CASSPTSRGNTGELFF. In DNA form, the CDR3 reads TGTGCCAGCTCACCAACTTCAAGGGGGAACACCGGGGAGCTGTTTTTT. The full variable domain, rest sourced from reference TRBV18 and TRBJ2-2, is NAGVMQNPRHLVRRRGQEARLRCSPMKGHSHVYWYRQLPEEGLKFMVYLQKENIIDESGMPKERFSAEFPKEGPSILRIQQVVRGDSAAYFCASSPTSRGNTGELFFGEGSRLTVL.

The genes are TRBV23-1 and TRBJ1-1, with D perhaps matching TRBD1 (5 bases). TRBV23-1 is an ORF for which the function is uncertain. CDR3 length: 16 amino acids. The ends were cut back, 0 bases at V and 1 base at J, with 12 bases in the middle. CDR3 DNA: TGCGCCAGCAGTCAATCGGGGGGTGGCAGGAACACTGAAGCTTTCTTT. Translation: CASSQSGGGRNTEAFF.

The rearrangement joins TRBV2 to TRBJ1-1; D not certain. The CDR3 totals 12 residues. Germline V gives CDR1 SNHLY, CDR2 FYNNEI. The V gene lost 4 bases and the J gene lost 10 bases, with 13 bases spanning the gap. The CDR3 nucleotides are TGTGCCAGCAGTGGCCGCGAGGGTTTAGCTTTCTTT. This gives the protein CASSGREGLAFF.

The chain employs TRBV19 and TRBJ1-2; 7 nucleotides line up with TRBD1. V gave up 10 bases and J gave up 6 bases; unmatched junction bases: 14. Germline values: CDR1 LNHDA, CDR2 SQIVND (reference sequence). This CDR3 is 14 amino acids long. CDR3 loop: CATKDRAQGNGYTF. The CDR3, as DNA: TGTGCCACTAAAGACAGGGCGCAGGGGAATGGCTACACCTTC.

The count of this clone is one. V gene TRBV30 combines with J gene TRBJ2-5; TRBD2 matches at 11 bases. The CDR3 is 15 residues long. J gave up 1 base and V 3 bases, and 4 bases lay outside the gene matches. Germline CDR1 reads GTSNPN; CDR2 reads SVGIG (reference sequence). The CDR3 loop is CAWRPGLAVQETQYF. The CDR3 region has the DNA TGTGCCTGGAGGCCGGGACTAGCGGTCCAAGAGACCCAGTACTTC.

The chain uses TRBV5-4 and TRBJ2-2; 10 nucleotides match TRBD1. The ends lost 4 bases at V and 5 bases at J; junction bases unmatched: 5. The CDR3 covers 15 residues. Per the germline V gene, CDR1 is SGHNT and CDR2 is YYREEE (reference sequence). CDR3 DNA sequence: TGTGCCAGCAGCGGCGGGACAGGGGTTACCGGGGAGCTGTTTTTT. Translation: CASSGGTGVTGELFF.

This chain connects TRBV6-1 to TRBJ1-1; possible D gene TRBD1, 5 bases. The CDR3 is 14 amino acids. The V gene lost 4 bases and the J gene lost 6 bases, with 15 bases spanning the gap. Germline V lookup: CDR1 MNHNS, CDR2 SASEGT. The CDR3 loop is CASSARTEGSEAFF. CDR3 DNA: TGTGCCAGCAGTGCACGGACGGAGGGGTCTGAAGCTTTCTTT.

The genes are TRBV27 and TRBJ1-1; 8 bases are shared with TRBD1. This CDR3 is built from 15 residues. CDR1 is MNHEY, CDR2 SMNVEV, per germline (reference sequence). Trimming took 1 base from V and 4 from J; bases not matched to a gene: 5. The chain's CDR3 is CASSLLDRVSTEAFF. The CDR3 nucleotides read TGTGCCAGCAGTTTATTGGACAGGGTGTCCACTGAAGCTTTCTTT.

This clone came up once. The chain recombines TRBV4-1 with TRBJ2-3; D is unresolved. Germline V gene data show CDR1 as MGHRA and CDR2 as YSYEKL. Trimming shortened V by 0 bases and J by 8 bases, and 12 bases separated the two germline ends. The CDR3 is made up of 14 amino acids. CDR3 nucleotides: TGCGCCAGCAGCCAAGAGCTAGGATTGGGTACGCAGTATTTT. Translating it yields CASSQELGLGTQYF.